The rows below give T cell receptor beta chains drawn from one sample of a study of shared clonotypes between healthy human individuals. The method was immunoSEQ multiplex PCR; TCRdb's version includes in-frame clones alone and lacks a portion of them. Of approximately 1,500,000 clones listed, roughly 96% are singletons. Material for sequencing was naive CD4+ T cells sorted from blood. The receptors stem from a man aged 25-45 years in good health. Each CDR3 is given with its conserved first and last residue. The order of the fields is D gene, V gene, J gene, clone size, CDR3 protein, CDR3 DNA. D genes are given only for firm matches. Rows may omit the clone size; those that give it use once, few, many or a size class.

D gene: NA
V gene: TRBV5-4
J gene: TRBJ1-1
clone size: NA
CDR3 protein: CASSLGTNTEAFF
CDR3 DNA: TGTGCCAGCAGCTTAGGGACTAACACTGAAGCTTTCTTT

D gene: NA
V gene: TRBV27
J gene: TRBJ2-7
clone size: NA
CDR3 protein: CASSSQGYSYEQYF
CDR3 DNA: TGTGCCAGCAGTTCACAGGGATACTCCTACGAGCAGTACTTC

D gene: NA
V gene: TRBV12-1
J gene: TRBJ2-7
clone size: once
CDR3 protein: CASSPIRGPSYEQYF
CDR3 DNA: TGTGCCAGCAGCCCAATCAGGGGCCCTTCCTACGAGCAGTACTTC

D gene: TRBD1
V gene: TRBV11-2
J gene: TRBJ2-7
clone size: NA
CDR3 protein: CASSLVGHRDSRYEQYF
CDR3 DNA: TGTGCCAGCAGCTTAGTGGGACACCGGGACAGCCGATACGAGCAGTACTTC

D gene: NA
V gene: TRBV6-1
J gene: TRBJ1-5
clone size: NA
CDR3 protein: CASSEFAGWANQPQHF
CDR3 DNA: TGTGCCAGCAGTGAATTTGCAGGGTGGGCTAATCAGCCCCAGCATTTT

D gene: TRBD2
V gene: TRBV28
J gene: TRBJ2-5
clone size: NA
CDR3 protein: CASSGTSGRGQETQYF
CDR3 DNA: TGTGCCAGCAGTGGGACTAGCGGGAGAGGGCAAGAGACCCAGTACTTC

D gene: NA
V gene: TRBV27
J gene: TRBJ1-3
clone size: NA
CDR3 protein: CASSTSGDIGNTIYF
CDR3 DNA: TGTGCCAGCAGTACTTCAGGGGATATTGGAAACACCATATATTTT

D gene: NA
V gene: TRBV28
J gene: TRBJ2-7
clone size: NA
CDR3 protein: CASSAGQTYEQYF
CDR3 DNA: TGTGCCAGCAGTGCTGGACAGACCTACGAGCAGTACTTC

D gene: TRBD1
V gene: TRBV30
J gene: TRBJ1-5
clone size: NA
CDR3 protein: CAWEGAGGTQPQHF
CDR3 DNA: TGTGCCTGGGAGGGGGCTGGGGGAACTCAGCCCCAGCATTTT

D gene: NA
V gene: TRBV5-1
J gene: TRBJ2-2
clone size: NA
CDR3 protein: CASSMLNTGELFF
CDR3 DNA: TGCGCCAGCAGCATGCTGAACACCGGGGAGCTGTTTTTT

D gene: TRBD1
V gene: TRBV6-6
J gene: TRBJ2-1
clone size: NA
CDR3 protein: CASSYRQGGNEQFF
CDR3 DNA: TGTGCCAGCAGTTACAGACAGGGGGGCAATGAGCAGTTCTTC

D gene: TRBD1
V gene: TRBV2
J gene: TRBJ2-3
clone size: NA
CDR3 protein: CASRLGRDRITDTQYF
CDR3 DNA: TGTGCCAGCAGATTGGGCCGGGACAGGATCACAGATACGCAGTATTTT

D gene: TRBD2
V gene: TRBV5-1
J gene: TRBJ2-1
clone size: NA
CDR3 protein: CASSGGLAGLSYNEQFF
CDR3 DNA: TGCGCCAGCAGCGGGGGACTAGCGGGATTGTCCTACAATGAGCAGTTCTTC

D gene: NA
V gene: TRBV30
J gene: TRBJ1-1
clone size: once
CDR3 protein: CAWSQAAEAFF
CDR3 DNA: TGTGCCTGGAGCCAGGCCGCTGAAGCTTTCTTT

D gene: NA
V gene: TRBV18
J gene: TRBJ1-1
clone size: NA
CDR3 protein: CASSPRAQAEAFF
CDR3 DNA: TGTGCCAGCTCACCACGGGCACAGGCTGAAGCTTTCTTT

D gene: TRBD2
V gene: TRBV5-1
J gene: TRBJ2-7
clone size: NA
CDR3 protein: CASSWGLAGGPSYEQYF
CDR3 DNA: TGCGCCAGCAGCTGGGGACTAGCGGGAGGGCCTTCCTACGAGCAGTACTTC

D gene: TRBD2
V gene: TRBV5-1
J gene: TRBJ2-2
clone size: NA
CDR3 protein: CASSLAAGETGELFF
CDR3 DNA: TGCGCCAGCAGCTTGGCAGCGGGAGAGACCGGGGAGCTGTTTTTT

D gene: NA
V gene: TRBV12-5
J gene: TRBJ1-1
clone size: NA
CDR3 protein: CASGLVVGRAVGTEAFF
CDR3 DNA: TGTGCTAGTGGTTTGGTAGTCGGTAGGGCGGTGGGGACTGAAGCTTTCTTT

D gene: TRBD1
V gene: TRBV30
J gene: TRBJ1-4
clone size: NA
CDR3 protein: CAWTKDRREKLFF
CDR3 DNA: TGTGCCTGGACCAAGGACAGGAGGGAAAAACTGTTTTTT

D gene: TRBD1
V gene: TRBV5-5
J gene: TRBJ2-7
clone size: once
CDR3 protein: CASSLLDRGYEQYF
CDR3 DNA: TGTGCCAGCAGCCTACTGGACAGGGGCTACGAGCAGTACTTC

D gene: NA
V gene: TRBV28
J gene: TRBJ2-1
clone size: NA
CDR3 protein: CASSPSQYEQFF
CDR3 DNA: TGTGCCAGCAGCCCATCCCAATATGAGCAGTTCTTC

D gene: TRBD1
V gene: TRBV6-5
J gene: TRBJ2-7
clone size: NA
CDR3 protein: CASSYGTGLSYEQYF
CDR3 DNA: TGTGCCAGCAGTTACGGGACAGGGCTTTCCTACGAGCAGTACTTC

D gene: NA
V gene: TRBV6-1
J gene: TRBJ1-2
clone size: NA
CDR3 protein: CATPIMDKRTGYTF
CDR3 DNA: TGTGCCACCCCGATAATGGACAAGCGCACTGGCTACACCTTC

D gene: TRBD1
V gene: TRBV2
J gene: TRBJ1-4
clone size: NA
CDR3 protein: CASSAERLGGSNEKLFF
CDR3 DNA: TGTGCCAGCAGCGCAGAACGCCTAGGGGGCTCTAATGAAAAACTGTTTTTT

D gene: TRBD1
V gene: TRBV15
J gene: TRBJ2-5
clone size: NA
CDR3 protein: CATSRDQVRRDRGETQYF
CDR3 DNA: TGTGCCACCAGCAGAGACCAGGTCCGGCGGGACAGGGGAGAGACCCAGTACTTC

D gene: NA
V gene: TRBV21-1
J gene: TRBJ2-3
clone size: NA
CDR3 protein: CASSKVSPGLAGCTDTQYF
CDR3 DNA: TGTGCCAGCAGCAAAGTTTCTCCGGGACTAGCGGGCTGCACAGATACGCAGTATTTT

D gene: NA
V gene: TRBV5-5
J gene: TRBJ1-1
clone size: once
CDR3 protein: CASSLVRTPFEAFF
CDR3 DNA: TGTGCCAGCAGCTTGGTTCGGACACCCTTTGAAGCTTTCTTT

D gene: NA
V gene: TRBV29-1
J gene: TRBJ1-1
clone size: once
CDR3 protein: CSVERVGGTTEAFF
CDR3 DNA: TGCAGCGTTGAACGGGTTGGGGGGACCACTGAAGCTTTCTTT

D gene: TRBD1
V gene: TRBV7-9
J gene: TRBJ1-5
clone size: NA
CDR3 protein: CASSPDQGQGARQPQHF
CDR3 DNA: TGTGCCAGCAGCCCCGACCAGGGACAGGGGGCGAGACAGCCCCAGCATTTT

D gene: TRBD1
V gene: TRBV6-5
J gene: TRBJ1-1
clone size: NA
CDR3 protein: CASRGQGETEAFF
CDR3 DNA: TGTGCCAGCAGAGGCCAGGGGGAAACTGAAGCTTTCTTT

D gene: NA
V gene: TRBV2
J gene: TRBJ1-3
clone size: NA
CDR3 protein: CASREGRGNTIYF
CDR3 DNA: TGTGCCAGCAGAGAGGGACGAGGAAACACCATATATTTT

D gene: NA
V gene: TRBV27
J gene: TRBJ1-1
clone size: NA
CDR3 protein: CASSFNPKAEAFF
CDR3 DNA: TGTGCCAGCAGTTTTAACCCGAAGGCTGAAGCTTTCTTT

D gene: TRBD1
V gene: TRBV7-6
J gene: TRBJ1-3
clone size: NA
CDR3 protein: CASSLTGGSGNTIYF
CDR3 DNA: TGTGCCAGCAGCTTAACAGGGGGATCTGGAAACACCATATATTTT

D gene: NA
V gene: TRBV7-2
J gene: TRBJ1-5
clone size: NA
CDR3 protein: CASSTRTGDSNQPQHF
CDR3 DNA: TGTGCCAGCAGCACCCGGACGGGAGATAGCAATCAGCCCCAGCATTTT

D gene: TRBD2
V gene: TRBV6-5
J gene: TRBJ2-7
clone size: NA
CDR3 protein: CASSLSGGPGEQYF
CDR3 DNA: TGTGCCAGCAGTCTATCGGGAGGGCCAGGGGAGCAGTACTTC

D gene: NA
V gene: TRBV30
J gene: TRBJ2-2
clone size: NA
CDR3 protein: CAWWARLGTGELFF
CDR3 DNA: TGTGCCTGGTGGGCCAGGCTGGGTACCGGGGAGCTGTTTTTT

D gene: NA
V gene: TRBV14
J gene: TRBJ2-3
clone size: once
CDR3 protein: CASSQGGSTDTQYF
CDR3 DNA: TGTGCCAGCAGCCAAGGGGGTAGCACAGATACGCAGTATTTT

D gene: NA
V gene: TRBV7-9
J gene: TRBJ2-4
clone size: NA
CDR3 protein: CASSPRAPLLNIQYF
CDR3 DNA: TGTGCCAGCAGCCCCCGGGCCCCGCTATTAAACATTCAGTACTTC

D gene: NA
V gene: TRBV10-3
J gene: TRBJ2-7
clone size: NA
CDR3 protein: CAISESNTPTYEQYF
CDR3 DNA: TGTGCCATCAGTGAGTCGAATACACCCACCTACGAGCAGTACTTC

D gene: TRBD2
V gene: TRBV11-2
J gene: TRBJ2-5
clone size: NA
CDR3 protein: CASSFSGRAQETQYF
CDR3 DNA: TGTGCCAGCAGCTTTAGCGGGAGGGCCCAAGAGACCCAGTACTTC

D gene: NA
V gene: TRBV27
J gene: TRBJ1-1
clone size: NA
CDR3 protein: CASRRWQMNTEAFF
CDR3 DNA: TGTGCCAGCAGACGCTGGCAGATGAACACTGAAGCTTTCTTT

D gene: TRBD2
V gene: TRBV9
J gene: TRBJ2-3
clone size: NA
CDR3 protein: CASSPGGPADTQYF
CDR3 DNA: TGTGCCAGCAGCCCGGGAGGGCCGGCAGATACGCAGTATTTT

D gene: TRBD1
V gene: TRBV5-1
J gene: TRBJ1-1
clone size: NA
CDR3 protein: CASSPGQGVYDTEAFF
CDR3 DNA: TGCGCCAGCAGCCCCGGACAGGGAGTTTATGACACTGAAGCTTTCTTT

D gene: NA
V gene: TRBV5-6
J gene: TRBJ1-1
clone size: NA
CDR3 protein: CASSGRQARRNTEAFF
CDR3 DNA: TGTGCCAGCAGCGGAAGACAGGCCCGAAGGAACACTGAAGCTTTCTTT

D gene: TRBD1
V gene: TRBV27
J gene: TRBJ2-7
clone size: NA
CDR3 protein: CASSPEIRGSLFYEQYF
CDR3 DNA: TGCGCCAGCAGTCCCGAAATCAGGGGGAGCCTATTCTACGAGCAGTACTTC

D gene: NA
V gene: TRBV7-3
J gene: TRBJ2-1
clone size: NA
CDR3 protein: CASSSIPGGSNEQFF
CDR3 DNA: TGTGCCAGCAGTTCGATTCCCGGGGGCTCCAATGAGCAGTTCTTC

D gene: NA
V gene: TRBV7-7
J gene: TRBJ2-1
clone size: NA
CDR3 protein: CASSRTGDNEQFF
CDR3 DNA: TGTGCTAGCAGCCGTACGGGGGACAATGAGCAGTTCTTC

D gene: NA
V gene: TRBV11-2
J gene: TRBJ2-7
clone size: NA
CDR3 protein: CASSLNGEQYF
CDR3 DNA: TGTGCCAGCAGCCTCAATGGGGAGCAGTACTTC

D gene: TRBD1
V gene: TRBV30
J gene: TRBJ1-5
clone size: NA
CDR3 protein: CAWSVRDREKQPQHF
CDR3 DNA: TGTGCCTGGAGTGTACGTGACAGGGAAAAACAGCCCCAGCATTTT

D gene: TRBD2
V gene: TRBV5-1
J gene: TRBJ2-1
clone size: NA
CDR3 protein: CASSSPSRRLAVYNEQFF
CDR3 DNA: TGCGCCAGCAGCTCCCCCAGTAGGCGCCTAGCGGTCTACAATGAGCAGTTCTTC

D gene: TRBD2
V gene: TRBV5-4
J gene: TRBJ2-3
clone size: NA
CDR3 protein: CASSLVAGSTDTQYF
CDR3 DNA: TGTGCCAGCAGCTTGGTAGCGGGGAGCACAGATACGCAGTATTTT

D gene: TRBD2
V gene: TRBV29-1
J gene: TRBJ2-3
clone size: NA
CDR3 protein: CSVEARGLVDTDTQYF
CDR3 DNA: TGCAGCGTTGAAGCCAGGGGACTAGTAGACACAGATACGCAGTATTTT

D gene: TRBD1
V gene: TRBV18
J gene: TRBJ2-7
clone size: NA
CDR3 protein: CASSPPGTGGVGNEQYF
CDR3 DNA: TGTGCCAGCTCACCTCCCGGGACAGGGGGGGTAGGGAACGAGCAGTACTTC

D gene: TRBD1
V gene: TRBV6-1
J gene: TRBJ1-5
clone size: once
CDR3 protein: CASSDRDRNQPQHF
CDR3 DNA: TGTGCCAGCAGCGACCGGGACAGAAATCAGCCCCAGCATTTT

D gene: TRBD2
V gene: TRBV18
J gene: TRBJ2-7
clone size: NA
CDR3 protein: CASSPQGGRAVWQYF
CDR3 DNA: TGTGCCAGCTCACCACAGGGCGGGAGGGCCGTCTGGCAGTACTTC

D gene: TRBD1
V gene: TRBV7-8
J gene: TRBJ2-7
clone size: NA
CDR3 protein: CASSFDRAHEQYF
CDR3 DNA: TGTGCCAGCAGCTTTGACAGGGCCCACGAGCAGTACTTC

D gene: TRBD1
V gene: TRBV2
J gene: TRBJ1-5
clone size: once
CDR3 protein: CASSQGGNQPQHF
CDR3 DNA: TGTGCCAGCAGCCAGGGGGGCAATCAGCCCCAGCATTTT

D gene: TRBD2
V gene: TRBV11-1
J gene: TRBJ2-7
clone size: NA
CDR3 protein: CASSLSGRAYEQYF
CDR3 DNA: TGTGCCAGCAGCTTAAGCGGGAGGGCCTACGAGCAGTACTTC

D gene: NA
V gene: TRBV4-1
J gene: TRBJ2-6
clone size: NA
CDR3 protein: CASSQEGTAGANVLTF
CDR3 DNA: TGCGCCAGCAGCCAAGAGGGGACTGCGGGGGCCAACGTCCTGACTTTC

D gene: NA
V gene: TRBV29-1
J gene: TRBJ2-1
clone size: NA
CDR3 protein: CSSRGGISTNEQFF
CDR3 DNA: TGCAGCTCCCGAGGTGGGATCTCTACGAATGAGCAGTTCTTC